These 23 T cell receptor beta chains were all obtained from the same sample, sequenced in a study of regulatory T cells in long-lasting Graves disease. CDR3-region Arm-PCR and iRepertoire HTBI primers produced the TCR beta libraries. TCRdb ran MiXCR on the multiplex PCR reads and lists one entry per CDR3 protein. Among around 330,000 distinct CDR3 sequences listed, under 20% were seen once. The time point here: newly diagnosed GD, antithyroid drugs for less than 3 months. Making the TCR library involved RNA that had been extracted from PBMCs. The sample here was peripheral blood mononuclear cells (PBMCs), taken at new diagnosis, from a patient treated with antithyroid drugs. All receptors come from a female donor with Graves disease.

In its sample, this clonotype was seen many times. The chain couples TRBV20-1 to TRBJ2-7; 11 bases match TRBD2. V dropped 1 base and J dropped 2; count of bases not matched to a gene: 4. Looked up from germline, CDR1 is DFQATT and CDR2 is SNEGSKA (reference sequence). This CDR3 comprises 15 residues. DNA for the CDR3: TGCAGTGCTAGAGCAACTAGCGGGAGACCCTACGAGCAGTACTTC. Its protein is CSARATSGRPYEQYF.

The V and J genes are TRBV29-1 and TRBJ1-1; tentatively, D is TRBD1 (6 bases). V gave up 6 bases and J gave up 3 bases, with 14 bases separating them. Germline values: CDR1 SQVTM, CDR2 ANQGSEA. CDR3 size: 13 residues. The CDR3 loop is CSVGQQLYTEAFF. The CDR3 region has the DNA TGCAGCGTAGGACAGCAACTCTACACTGAAGCTTTCTTT.

At least ten counts were recorded for this clonotype. This rearrangement joins TRBV6-1 to TRBJ1-1, with TRBD1 as a possible D gene (6 bases). This CDR3 region has 14 residues. Deletions cut 6 bases from V and 3 bases from J, with 14 bases between. Germline loops: CDR1 MNHNS, CDR2 SASEGT. The CDR3: CASRLQGPHTEAFF. The CDR3, as DNA: TGTGCCAGCAGACTACAGGGCCCGCACACTGAAGCTTTCTTT.

The sample holds a few counts of this clonotype. The chain has TRBV30 and TRBJ2-2; 7 bases fit TRBD2. V shed 1 base, J shed 0 bases, and the junction held 5 bases outside the gene matches. From germline, CDR1 is GTSNPN and CDR2 SVGIG (reference sequence). This CDR3 region has 16 residues. The CDR3 protein is CAWSAQRGTNTGELFF. The CDR3 DNA reads as TGTGCCTGGAGTGCACAGCGGGGTACGAACACCGGGGAGCTGTTTTTT.

This clonotype was recorded many times. The gene calls are TRBV20-1 and TRBJ2-3; no firm D call. V lost 4 bases to trimming and J lost 1 base, with 15 bases between them. This CDR3 has 15 residues. Germline V lookup: CDR1 DFQATT, CDR2 SNEGSKA (reference sequence). CDR3 DNA sequence: TGCAGTGCTACCCCTGCCGGCGGACGCACAGATACGCAGTATTTT. Translating it yields CSATPAGGRTDTQYF.

At least ten counts were recorded for this clonotype. V is TRBV28 and J is TRBJ1-2; possible D gene TRBD1, 5 bases. Germline-derived CDR1 and CDR2 are MDHEN and SYDVKM. Trimming stripped 6 bases from V and 6 bases from J, with 20 bases between. The CDR3 loop spans 15 amino acids. In DNA, the CDR3 is TGTGCCAGCAGCCCGTCGGGACCGGACGGTGATGGCTACACCTTC. It encodes CASSPSGPDGDGYTF.

This clonotype was seen more than once but under ten times. The CDR3 DNA sequence: TGTGCCAGCAGCTTAGAGACTAGCGGGACCCTCACCGGGGAGCTGTTTTTT. Its protein is CASSLETSGTLTGELFF. The chain employs TRBV7-2 and TRBJ2-2; 11 bases fit TRBD2. Per germline, CDR1 SGHTA and CDR2 FQGNSA. J lost 4 bases, V lost 1 base, and 5 bases had no gene match. The CDR3 runs to 17 residues.

This clonotype occurred many times. One end of the junction varies from germline; a read error may be responsible. The V and J genes are TRBV6-1 and TRBJ2-3, with 14 bases matching TRBD2. The CDR3 consists of 13 residues. CDR1 and CDR2 from the germline V gene are MNHNS and SASEGT. DNA of the CDR3: TGTGCCAGCAGTAAGGGACTAGCGGGAGATTCGAATTTT. Translation gives CASSKGLAGDSNF.

About this clonotype: A single base separates this from a much larger clone, so it may be a read error. The chain links TRBV6-5 to TRBJ2-3; D is uncertain. The CDR3 totals 14 residues. Germline assignment: CDR1 MNHEY and CDR2 SVGAGI. The CDR3 coding sequence is TGTGCCAGCGTTACCCCGGGCCTCACAGATACGCAGTGTTTT. Residues: CASVTPGLTDTQCF.

A remark on this clonotype: The junction departs from the called germline gene at one end, perhaps through a read error. The V call is TRBV30, the J call TRBJ1-3, with D uncertain. CDR3 length: 12 amino acids. The germline V gene has CDR1 GTSNPN and CDR2 SVGIG (reference sequence). CDR3 loop: CACQAPGNTIHF. The CDR3 DNA is TGTGCCTGCCAGGCCCCAGGAAACACCATACATTTT. Full variable domain (rest looked up from reference TRBV30 and TRBJ1-3): SQTIHQWPATLVQPVGSPLSLECTVEGTSNPNLYWYRQAAGRGLQLLFYSVGIGQISSEVPQNLSASRPQDRQFILSSKKLLLSDSGFYLCACQAPGNTIHFGEGSWLTVV.

This clonotype was seen at least ten times. CDR3 region: CASSPEGGQETQYF. The CDR3 coding sequence is TGCGCCAGCAGCCCCGAGGGCGGGCAAGAGACCCAGTACTTC. The chain uses TRBV4-1 and TRBJ2-5; TRBD2 might be the D (5 bases). The CDR3 sequence is 14 residues long. CDR1 and CDR2 (germline): MGHRA, YSYEKL. The ends were cut back, 4 bases at V and 2 bases at J, with 11 bases in the middle.

The V and J genes are TRBV4-1 and TRBJ1-6, with unresolved D. The V gene lost 0 bases and the J gene lost 0 bases, with 12 bases spanning the gap. The CDR3 totals 18 residues. CDR1 and CDR2 from the germline V gene are MGHRA and YSYEKL. The CDR3 nucleotides read TGCGCCAGCAGCCAAGAAGCCTTACAGAGCTCCTATAATTCACCCCTCCACTTT. Its translation is CASSQEALQSSYNSPLHF.

J is TRBJ2-1 and V is TRBV11-3, with 13 bases aligning to TRBD2. From germline, CDR1 is SGHNT and CDR2 YENEEA. The V and J ends lost 0 bases and 4 bases, in that order; junction bases with no gene match: 3. The CDR3 totals 17 residues. The CDR3 loop is CASSLEGLAGSYNEQFF. CDR3 bases: TGTGCCAGCAGCTTAGAGGGACTAGCGGGGTCTTACAATGAGCAGTTCTTC.

The chain recombines TRBV5-1 with TRBJ2-1; 16 bases agree with TRBD2. Germline CDR1 is SGHRS and CDR2 is YFSETQ. Unmatched junction bases numbered 4, after V lost 2 bases and J lost 8 bases. The CDR3 totals 16 residues. The CDR3 DNA reads as TGCGCCAGCAGCTTCCAGGGACTAGCGGGAGGGTATGAGCAGTTCTTC. This translates into CASSFQGLAGGYEQFF.

This clonotype occurred many times. The genes are TRBV28 and TRBJ1-6; TRBD1 might be the D (6 bases). V dropped 7 bases and J dropped 5 bases, with 15 bases sitting between them. The CDR3 is made up of 15 amino acids. CDR1 is MDHEN and CDR2 is SYDVKM in the germline V gene. The CDR3 DNA sequence: TGTGCCAGCACTGCCATGCAGGGGAATAATTCACCCCTCCACTTT. This gives the protein CASTAMQGNNSPLHF.

The chain links TRBV7-2 to TRBJ2-1; 11 nucleotides agree with TRBD2. Germline V CDR1 and CDR2: SGHTA, FQGNSA. This CDR3 has 16 residues. V lost 6 bases, J lost 1 base, and 5 bases stayed unmatched. The DNA of the CDR3 is TGTGCCAGCAGACGAAGGACTAGCGGGTCCTACAATGAGCAGTTCTTC. It translates to CASRRRTSGSYNEQFF.

This clonotype was observed a handful of times. This chain links TRBV20-1 with TRBJ2-7; 7 nucleotides align to TRBD2. In germline, CDR1 is DFQATT, CDR2 SNEGSKA (reference sequence). The CDR3 covers 13 residues. The ends lost 5 bases at V and 6 bases at J; junction bases unmatched: 10. The DNA for the CDR3 is TGCAGTGCTTCGGGGGGTGCCGGCCCCGAGCAGTACTTC. As protein: CSASGGAGPEQYF.

The CDR3 DNA reads as TGTGCCAGCAGTTTCGTAGCGGGGGCCTACAATGAGCAGTTCTTC. The encoded protein is CASSFVAGAYNEQFF. The V gene is TRBV27, the J gene TRBJ2-1, with 9 bases that match TRBD2. Trimming took 3 bases from V and 2 from J; bases not matched to a gene: 2. Germline CDR1 is MNHEY and CDR2 is SMNVEV (reference sequence). This CDR3 contains 15 residues.

The chain is built from TRBV11-3 and TRBJ2-7; D may be TRBD1 (6 bases). CDR1 is SGHNT and CDR2 is YENEEA in the germline V gene. This CDR3 spans 15 amino acids. Trimming stripped 1 base from V and 6 bases from J, with 16 bases between. The CDR3 loop reads CASSLVRGGSGEQYF. CDR3 coding DNA: TGTGCCAGCAGCTTAGTCAGGGGCGGGTCAGGCGAGCAGTACTTC.

This clonotype came up many times. The chain couples TRBV28 to TRBJ2-7; TRBD2 aligns across 9 bases. Trimming removed 5 bases from V and 5 bases from J; junction bases left unmatched: 7. Germline V gives CDR1 MDHEN, CDR2 SYDVKM. The CDR3 is 14 amino acids. As DNA, the CDR3 is TGTGCCAGCAGTATCAATAGCGGGAGTAACGAGCAGTACTTC. Translated: CASSINSGSNEQYF.

V is TRBV19 and J is TRBJ2-5; tentatively, D is TRBD1 (5 bases). Gene TRBJ2-1 matches the end of the DNA better, so the J call may be wrong. Germline loops: CDR1 LNHDA, CDR2 SQIVND (reference sequence). The CDR3 contains 14 residues. The chain's CDR3 is CATQGRRAHNEQFF. DNA for the CDR3: TGTGCCACCCAAGGGCGCAGGGCCCACAATGAGCAGTTCTTC.

As concerns this clonotype: A far larger clone is off by one base, so a read error is likely. The rearrangement joins TRBV11-2 to TRBJ2-5, with TRBD1 matching over 7 bases. The J call may be mistaken, given a closer DNA end match to TRBJ2-1. This CDR3 comprises 14 residues. The germline V gene has CDR1 SGHAT and CDR2 FQNNGV. CDR3 bases: TGTGCCAGCAGCTTGGGGACAGTAGTACGAGAGCAGTTCTTC. It specifies CASSLGTVVREQFF.

This clonotype was counted ten times or more. The CDR3 DNA follows: TGTGCCATTGAGCGGGACCGCACAGATACGCAGTATTTT. Translating it yields CAIERDRTDTQYF. The chain joins TRBV28 to TRBJ2-3; TRBD2 agrees at 7 bases. There are 13 residues in the CDR3. V trimming: 10 bases; J trimming: 1 base; junction bases outside the gene matches: 5. The germline gives CDR1 MDHEN, CDR2 SYDVKM.